The 24 T cell receptor beta chains reported below all come from one sample, sequenced in a study of blood T cells in healthy people across ages. Sample-barcoded 5' priming and a J-beta primer mix drove a second PCR of about 6 to 12 cycles. Via MiXCR, TCRdb re-called the 5' RACE reads, giving one row per CDR3 protein. The table lists around 1,900,000 distinct CDR3 sequences, roughly two fifths of them singletons. The sample was blood. All receptors derive from a human donor in good health.

The CDR3 region has the DNA TGTGCCAGCAGCCCGGGACAGGGTTCAAACACCGGGGAGCTGTTTTTT. This translates into CASSPGQGSNTGELFF. This chain links TRBV12-3 or TRBV12-4 with TRBJ2-2; TRBD1 agrees at 9 bases. The CDR3 loop spans 16 amino acids. The V gene end was trimmed by 6 bases and the J gene end by 2 bases; junction bases not matched to a gene: 7.

The J gene is TRBJ2-5, the V gene TRBV29-1; a possible D gene is TRBD1 (7 bases). V dropped 6 bases and J dropped 1 base, with 15 bases sitting between them. Germline CDR1 and CDR2: SQVTM and ANQGSEA. The CDR3 contains 14 residues. Written as DNA, the CDR3 is TGCAGCGTGCCAGGCAGGGGGGCCCAAGAGACCCAGTACTTC. Its protein product is CSVPGRGAQETQYF.

This clonotype was seen more than once but under ten times. This chain's CDR3 is CATSRGGTVNTEAFF. The CDR3 DNA sequence: TGTGCCACCAGCAGAGGAGGCACGGTGAACACTGAAGCTTTCTTT. The chain has TRBV15 and TRBJ1-1; D is unresolved. V gave up 1 base and J gave up 0 bases, with 9 bases separating them. CDR1 and CDR2 (germline): LNHNV, YYDKDF (reference sequence). The CDR3 consists of 15 residues.

This clonotype has a handful of counts. The V call is TRBV7-2, the J call TRBJ2-1; D gene uncertain. Trimming stripped 1 base from V and 10 bases from J, with 17 bases between. The CDR3 is 15 residues long. Germline loops: CDR1 SGHTA, CDR2 FQGNSA. In DNA form, the CDR3 reads TGTGCCAGCAGCTTAGAGCATCTTCCGACCGGAGAGCAGTTCTTC. Amino acids: CASSLEHLPTGEQFF.

Concerning this clonotype itself: The junction differs from germline at one of its ends, possibly a read error. This chain links TRBV12-3 or TRBV12-4 with TRBJ1-1; 12 bases are a match to TRBD1. This CDR3 spans 17 amino acids. For the CDR3, the DNA is TGTGCCTGCAGTTCGCCAGGGACAGGGGGCGGTTACACTGAAGCTTTCTTT. Translation: CACSSPGTGGGYTEAFF.

V gene TRBV12-3 or TRBV12-4 combines with J gene TRBJ2-7; a possible D gene is TRBD2 (5 bases). CDR3 length equals 13 residues. The V end was cut by 1 base, the J end by 5 bases, with 9 bases between. The CDR3 DNA follows: TGTGCCAGCAGTTTAGGGAGGATGAACGAGCAGTACTTC. Protein: CASSLGRMNEQYF.

In nucleotides, the CDR3 is TGTGCCACCAGCAGAGGACTGAACACTGAAGCTTTCTTT. Protein: CATSRGLNTEAFF. The chain has TRBV15 and TRBJ1-1; D not resolved. The CDR3 sequence is 13 residues long. CDR1 is LNHNV, CDR2 YYDKDF, per germline (reference sequence). The germline V and J ends were trimmed by 1 base and 0 bases, with 3 bases remaining between them.

This clonotype has just a few counts. The V call is TRBV29-1, the J call TRBJ2-5; D perhaps matches TRBD1 (5 bases). The V end lost 2 bases, the J end lost 0 bases, and 7 bases lay between the germline ends. The germline CDR1 and CDR2 sequences are SQVTM and ANQGSEA. This CDR3 region has 13 residues. CDR3 bases: TGCAGCGTTGAAAAGGACAACCAAGAGACCCAGTACTTC. This sequence encodes CSVEKDNQETQYF.

The chain employs TRBV7-9 and TRBJ1-5; no clear D gene. CDR3 length equals 16 residues. Per germline, CDR1 SEHNR and CDR2 FQNEAQ (reference sequence). V was trimmed by 1 base and J by 5 bases, leaving 15 bases between them. The CDR3, as DNA: TGTGCCAGCAGCTTAGTAAAAGCCACCGGCGATCAGCCCCAGCATTTT. This codes for CASSLVKATGDQPQHF. The full variable domain, completed using reference TRBV7-9 and TRBJ1-5, is DTGVSQNPRHKITKRGQNVTFRCDPISEHNRLYWYRQTLGQGPEFLTYFQNEAQLEKSRLLSDRFSAERPKGSFSTLEIQRTEQGDSAMYLCASSLVKATGDQPQHFGDGTRLSIL.

V and J are TRBV2 and TRBJ2-1; 10 nucleotides line up with TRBD1. The germline CDR1 and CDR2 sequences are SNHLY and FYNNEI. This CDR3 has 15 residues. The junction had 10 bases not matched to a gene; V was cut back by 7 bases and J by 7 bases. In DNA form, the CDR3 reads TGTGCCAGCACCAGAGAGGGACAGGGGTTAAATGAGCAGTTCTTC. This gives the protein CASTREGQGLNEQFF.

This clonotype has more than one count but fewer than ten. V usage is TRBV29-1 and J usage is TRBJ2-1; D gene uncertain. Germline values: CDR1 SQVTM, CDR2 ANQGSEA. The germline V and J ends were trimmed by 2 bases and 13 bases, with 24 bases remaining between them. The CDR3 covers 15 residues. CDR3 bases: TGCAGCGTTGAAACTACCTTTAAGGAGCTAGAGACCCAGTTCTTC. Residues: CSVETTFKELETQFF.

The sample holds a few counts of this clonotype. V and J are TRBV29-1 and TRBJ2-2; D is undetermined. Trimming pared 5 bases from V and 6 bases from J, leaving 7 bases between. In germline, CDR1 is SQVTM, CDR2 ANQGSEA. CDR3 length equals 11 residues. The CDR3 nucleotides read TGCAGCGTTAAGGTCCCCGGGGAGCTGTTTTTT. It specifies CSVKVPGELFF.

This clonotype has ten or more counts. This chain connects TRBV7-8 to TRBJ2-6; D might be TRBD2 (5 bases). Looked up from germline, CDR1 is SGHVS and CDR2 is FQNEAQ. This CDR3 is 15 amino acids long. V was shortened by 5 bases and J by 0 bases, with 8 bases between the two germline ends. This CDR3 reads CASSRDYSGANVLTF. The DNA for the CDR3 is TGTGCCAGCAGCCGAGACTACTCTGGGGCCAACGTCCTGACTTTC.

This clonotype was seen only a few times. The chain recombines TRBV12-3 or TRBV12-4 with TRBJ1-5; the D is unclear. V lost 7 bases and J lost 0, with 16 bases in between. The CDR3 consists of 16 residues. The CDR3 sequence is CASTPEPFNSNQPQHF. The CDR3 DNA is TGTGCCAGCACCCCAGAGCCCTTTAATAGCAATCAGCCCCAGCATTTT.

This clonotype has just a few counts. The V call is TRBV27, the J call TRBJ2-4; perhaps TRBD2 as D (5 bases). The CDR3 extends over 16 amino acids. The germline CDR1 and CDR2 sequences are MNHEY and SMNVEV (reference sequence). Between the trimmed V and J ends, which lost 5 bases and 13 bases, there was a span of 27 bases. The CDR3, as DNA: TGTGCCAGCAGTCCCTACTCGGGATCCTCCTACAATGAGCAGTACTTC. Its translation is CASSPYSGSSYNEQYF.

The sample holds a few counts of this clonotype. CDR3 nucleotide sequence: TGTGCCAGCAGTTTTGGGGGGAGGATGTACGAGCAGTACTTC. Encoded protein: CASSFGGRMYEQYF. The chain has TRBV27 and TRBJ2-7, with a possible D match to TRBD2 (6 bases). The germline V gene has CDR1 MNHEY and CDR2 SMNVEV (reference sequence). This CDR3 has 14 residues. The V end was cut by 3 bases, the J end by 4 bases, with 13 bases between.

This clonotype was seen more than once but under ten times. The chain employs TRBV5-1 and TRBJ2-5; 8 bases fit TRBD2. Per the germline V gene, CDR1 is SGHRS and CDR2 is YFSETQ. The CDR3 length is 14 residues. V lost 6 bases and J lost 3; bases outside the gene matches: 7. The CDR3 here is CASIPTSAEETQYF. The DNA of the CDR3 is TGCGCCAGCATCCCGACTAGCGCGGAAGAGACCCAGTACTTC.

V is TRBV4-1 and J is TRBJ2-7; D could derive from TRBD1 or TRBD2 (5 bases each). Trimming stripped 0 bases from V and 2 bases from J, with 14 bases between. This CDR3 has 16 amino acids. Germline CDR1 and CDR2: MGHRA and YSYEKL. DNA for the CDR3: TGCGCCAGCAGCCAAGAATTGGTCAGGGACCCCTACGAGCAGTACTTC. This gives the protein CASSQELVRDPYEQYF.

This chain joins TRBV20-1 and TRBJ2-4; TRBD2 matches at 11 bases. The CDR3 length is 14 residues. CDR1 DFQATT and CDR2 SNEGSKA come from the germline V gene (reference sequence). V gave up 5 bases and J gave up 6 bases; unmatched junction bases: 6. The CDR3 protein is CSADVAGGGNIQYF. The CDR3, as DNA: TGCAGTGCTGACGTAGCGGGGGGGGGAAACATTCAGTACTTC.

A remark on this clonotype: One junction end does not reproduce the germline sequence, and a read error may be involved. This rearrangement joins TRBV20-1 to TRBJ2-3; D unclear. Per the germline V gene, CDR1 is DFQATT and CDR2 is SNEGSKA (reference sequence). The CDR3 consists of 15 residues. The CDR3 reads CSARDFLDGTDAQYF. DNA for the CDR3: TGCAGTGCTAGAGATTTCTTGGACGGCACAGATGCGCAGTATTTT.

This clonotype was found once. V usage is TRBV7-2 and J usage is TRBJ2-2; 8 bases align to TRBD2. J lost 6 bases, V lost 5 bases, and 8 bases had no gene match. The CDR3 consists of 15 residues. Germline CDR1 and CDR2: SGHTA and FQGNSA. In DNA form, the CDR3 reads TGTGCCAGCAGCATTATAGCGGGGTTGGCCGGGGAGCTGTTTTTT. This codes for CASSIIAGLAGELFF.

The chain carries TRBV7-2 and TRBJ1-1; D is unresolved. The V and J ends lost 1 base and 2 bases respectively, with 8 bases between them. The CDR3 contains 14 residues. The germline CDR1 and CDR2 sequences are SGHTA and FQGNSA. The CDR3 coding sequence is TGTGCCAGCAGCTTAGTCATATTTAACACTGAAGCTTTCTTT. This sequence encodes CASSLVIFNTEAFF. Variable domain in full (rest from reference TRBV7-2 and TRBJ1-1): GAGVSQSPSNKVTEKGKDVELRCDPISGHTALYWYRQSLGQGLEFLIYFQGNSAPDKSGLPSDRFSAERTGGSVSTLTIQRTQQEDSAVYLCASSLVIFNTEAFFGQGTRLTVV.

The J gene is TRBJ2-7, the V gene TRBV7-2; D is unclear. CDR1 is SGHTA, CDR2 FQGNSA, per germline. V lost 1 base, J lost 4 bases, and 11 bases lay in between. The CDR3 has 14 amino acids. The CDR3 region has the DNA TGTGCCAGCAGCTTAGTTGCAGTTTTATACGAGCAGTACTTC. Amino acids: CASSLVAVLYEQYF.

V usage is TRBV11-2 and J usage is TRBJ2-7; TRBD1 might be the D (5 bases). V lost 6 bases to trimming and J lost 1 base, with 19 bases between them. Germline assignment: CDR1 SGHAT and CDR2 FQNNGV. CDR3 length: 16 amino acids. CDR3 sequence: CASSYLLGPFSYEQYF. The CDR3 coding sequence is TGTGCCAGCAGTTACCTCTTGGGGCCCTTTTCCTACGAGCAGTACTTC.